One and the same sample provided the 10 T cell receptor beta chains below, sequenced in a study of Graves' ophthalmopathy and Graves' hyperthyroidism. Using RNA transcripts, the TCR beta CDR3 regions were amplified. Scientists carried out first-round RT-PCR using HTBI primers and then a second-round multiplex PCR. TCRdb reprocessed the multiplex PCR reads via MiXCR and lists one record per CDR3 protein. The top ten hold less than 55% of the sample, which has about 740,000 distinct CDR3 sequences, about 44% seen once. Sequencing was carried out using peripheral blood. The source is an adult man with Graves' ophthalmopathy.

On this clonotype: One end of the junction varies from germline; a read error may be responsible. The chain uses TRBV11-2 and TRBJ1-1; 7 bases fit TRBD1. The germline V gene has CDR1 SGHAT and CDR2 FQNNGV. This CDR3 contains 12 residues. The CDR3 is CASSQDRADAFF. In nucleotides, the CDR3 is TGTGCCAGCAGTCAAGACAGGGCTGACGCTTTCTTT.

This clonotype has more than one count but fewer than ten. CDR3 in DNA: TGTGCCAGCATACGAAGGACCGGGGGGGAGCTGTTTTTT. Translated, it gives CASIRRTGGELFF. The J gene is TRBJ2-2, the V gene TRBV5-5; D ambiguous. CDR1 and CDR2 (germline): SGHKS, YYEKEE (reference sequence). The CDR3 has 13 amino acids. V was pared by 6 bases and J by 8 bases, with 14 bases between.

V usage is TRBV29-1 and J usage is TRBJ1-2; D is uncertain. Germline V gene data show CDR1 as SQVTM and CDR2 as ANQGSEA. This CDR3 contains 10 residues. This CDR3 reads CSYWIDGYTF. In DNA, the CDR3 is TGCAGTTACTGGATCGATGGCTACACCTTC.

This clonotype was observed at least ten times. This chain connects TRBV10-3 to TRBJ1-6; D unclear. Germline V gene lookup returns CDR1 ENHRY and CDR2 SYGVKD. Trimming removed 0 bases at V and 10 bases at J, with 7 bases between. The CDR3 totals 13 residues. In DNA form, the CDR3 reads TGTGCCATCAGTGAGTCGGAAGAATCACCCCTCCACTTT. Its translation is CAISESEESPLHF.

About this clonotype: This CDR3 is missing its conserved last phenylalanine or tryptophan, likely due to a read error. CDR3 sequence reads: CASSGVLDRGSYEQYS. As DNA, the CDR3 is TGTGCCAGCAGCGGCGTCCTTGACAGGGGTTCCTACGAGCAGTACTCC. This chain uses TRBV7-9 with TRBJ2-7; TRBD1 agrees at 8 bases. Germline V gives CDR1 SEHNR, CDR2 FQNEAQ (reference sequence). The CDR3 covers 16 residues. The ends lost 5 bases at V and 1 base at J; junction bases unmatched: 10.

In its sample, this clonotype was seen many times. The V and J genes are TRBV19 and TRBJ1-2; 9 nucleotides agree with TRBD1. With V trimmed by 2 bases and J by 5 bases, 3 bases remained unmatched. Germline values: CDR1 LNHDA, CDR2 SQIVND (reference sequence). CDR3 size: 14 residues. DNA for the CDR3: TGTGCCAGTAGTATAAGGACAGGGGAGTATGGCTACACCTTC. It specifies CASSIRTGEYGYTF. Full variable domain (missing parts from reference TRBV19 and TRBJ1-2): DGGITQSPKYLFRKEGQNVTLSCEQNLNHDAMYWYRQDPGQGLRLIYYSQIVNDFQKGDIAEGYSVSREKKESFPLTVTSAQKNPTAFYLCASSIRTGEYGYTFGSGTRLTVV.

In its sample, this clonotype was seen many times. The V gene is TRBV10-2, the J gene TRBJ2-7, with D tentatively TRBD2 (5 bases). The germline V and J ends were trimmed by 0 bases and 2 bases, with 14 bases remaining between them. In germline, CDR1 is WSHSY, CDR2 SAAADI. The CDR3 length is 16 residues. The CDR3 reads CASSESRGNTAYEQYF. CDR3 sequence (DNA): TGCGCCAGCAGTGAGTCAAGAGGGAACACAGCCTACGAGCAGTACTTC.

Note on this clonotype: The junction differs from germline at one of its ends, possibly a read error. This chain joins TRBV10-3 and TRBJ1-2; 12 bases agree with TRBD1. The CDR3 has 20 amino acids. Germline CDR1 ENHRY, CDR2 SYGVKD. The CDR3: CASSYRDRGRLRENNYGYTF. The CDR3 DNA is TGTGCCAGCAGTTATCGGGACAGGGGGCGCTTGCGTGAGAATAACTATGGCTACACCTTC.

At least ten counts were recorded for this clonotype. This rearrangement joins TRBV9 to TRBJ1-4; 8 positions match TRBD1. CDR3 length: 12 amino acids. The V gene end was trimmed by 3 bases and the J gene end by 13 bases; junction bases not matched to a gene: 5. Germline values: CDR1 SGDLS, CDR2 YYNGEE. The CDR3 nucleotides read TGTGCCAGCAGCGCCGGGACAGGATCACTGTTTTTT. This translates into CASSAGTGSLFF.

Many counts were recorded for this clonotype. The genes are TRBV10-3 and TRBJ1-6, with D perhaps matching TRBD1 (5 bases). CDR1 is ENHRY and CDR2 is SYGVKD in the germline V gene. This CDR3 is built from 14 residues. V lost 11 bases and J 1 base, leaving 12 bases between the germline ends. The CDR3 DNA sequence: TGTGCCGTGTCCGGGGCGTCCTATAATTCACCCCTCCACTTT. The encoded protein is CAVSGASYNSPLHF.